This T cell receptor (beta chain) appears in the sequencing data of a study of blood T cell repertoires in COVID-19. CDR1 is PRHDT and CDR2 is FYEKMQ in the germline V gene (reference sequence). This CDR3 has 18 residues. The trim removed 4 bases at V and 5 bases at J, leaving 16 bases unmatched. The assay was immunoSEQ multiplex PCR, and TCRdb's table has in-frame clones only and misses some. The profile shows approximately 65,000 clones, about 90% of them singletons. Source material: peripheral blood. The genes are TRBV13 and TRBJ2-5; 10 positions agree with TRBD2. The receptor's source is a man aged 45-60 years with COVID-19, enrolled during active disease. In nucleotides, the CDR3 is TGTGCCAGCAGCTCCCGGGGGACTAGCGTTGGGAGGAGGGAGACCCAGTACTTC. As protein: CASSSRGTSVGRRETQYF.